Sequencing of this T cell receptor (beta chain) was carried out in a study of blood T cell repertoires in COVID-19. About the research overall: In each case, the material was cDNA or gDNA derived from T cells, B-cell-depleted T cells, or PBMCs.

CDR1 LGHDT and CDR2 YNNKEL come from the germline V gene (reference sequence). This CDR3 region has 14 residues. V lost 5 bases, J lost 9 bases, and 17 bases lay in between. Authors' methods: Amplification of reference gene primers provided the estimated nucleated cell counts. Using immunoSEQ multiplex PCR, the repertoire was profiled, and TCRdb retains in-frame clones only, with some absent. The V and J calls and the clone size are those of that table, but D and trimming were determined from the DNA. The table records roughly 250,000 clones, 70% to 85% of them present only once. This chain joins TRBV3-1 (or the pseudogene TRBV3-2) and TRBJ2-4; a weak D match, TRBD2 (6 bases). Sequencing input: peripheral blood. This receptor was identified in a woman over 75 with acute or convalescent COVID-19. CDR3 loop: CASSASEGPGIQYF. The DNA for the CDR3 is TGTGCCAGCAGCGCCTCGGAGGGCCCGGGCATTCAGTACTTC.